Presented here are 28 T cell receptor beta chains from one specimen sequenced in a study of read filtering for tumor transcriptome and immune sequencing. Molecular barcoded adaptors covering alpha/delta and beta/gamma chains were used on approximately 400 ng RNA. TCRdb called the reads again in MiXCR, with one record for every CDR3 protein. The sample records more than 100,000 distinct CDR3 sequences, 10% to 15% being singletons. Specimen: a population of CD138-negative cells sorted from bone marrow. Receptors were obtained from a donor older than 35 with multiple myeloma.

This clonotype was counted many times. The gene calls are TRBV5-4 and TRBJ1-2, with D possibly matching TRBD1 (5 bases). V lost 3 bases, J lost 0 bases, and 12 bases lay in between. Germline V gene data show CDR1 as SGHNT and CDR2 as YYREEE (reference sequence). The CDR3 contains 15 residues. The CDR3 bases are TGTGCCAGCAGCTCCGGGACCGTTACTAACTATGGCTACACCTTC. Its protein is CASSSGTVTNYGYTF.

This clonotype came up many times. The genes are TRBV7-2 and TRBJ1-5; tentative D call: TRBD1 (5 bases). This CDR3 has 14 residues. The germline V gene encodes CDR1 SGHTA and CDR2 FQGNSA. Trimming shortened V by 5 bases and J by 7 bases, and 15 bases separated the two germline ends. Written as DNA, the CDR3 is TGTGCCAGCAGCCCCAGGCTTGAGGGGCAGCCCCAGCATTTT. Translating it yields CASSPRLEGQPQHF.

In the case of this clonotype: This clone may be a read error of a much larger clone one base away. The chain carries TRBV5-1 and TRBJ1-1; tentatively, D is TRBD1 (5 bases). The CDR3 is 14 amino acids. In germline, CDR1 is SGHRS, CDR2 YFSETQ. V lost 4 bases to trimming and J lost 2 bases, with 12 bases between them. This CDR3 is CASSLRGRNTEAFF. As DNA, the CDR3 is TGCGCCAGCAGCCTCCGGGGCAGAAACACTGAAGCTTTCTTT.

The chain carries TRBV6-2 or TRBV6-3 and TRBJ2-4, with no clear D. V was pared by 7 bases and J by 0 bases, with 10 bases between. Looked up from germline, CDR1 is MNHEY and CDR2 is SVGEGT. The length of the CDR3 is 14 residues. CDR3 in DNA: TGTGCCAGCACCGGATTACTAGCCAAAAACATTCAGTACTTC. It encodes CASTGLLAKNIQYF.

V usage is TRBV7-9 and J usage is TRBJ2-6, with D perhaps matching TRBD2 (5 bases). The CDR3 is 16 amino acids. Germline CDR1 SEHNR, CDR2 FQNEAQ (reference sequence). Trimming shortened V by 1 base and J by 5 bases, and 12 bases separated the two germline ends. The DNA for the CDR3 is TGTGCCAGCAGCTTAGTTTCTGGACTTTGGGCCAACGTCCTGACTTTC. Residues: CASSLVSGLWANVLTF.

This clonotype has at least ten counts. This chain joins TRBV5-1 and TRBJ1-6; no clear D gene. CDR1 is SGHRS, CDR2 YFSETQ, per germline. The ends were cut back, 0 bases at V and 7 bases at J, with 14 bases in the middle. The CDR3 has 16 amino acids. The CDR3, as DNA: TGCGCCAGCAGCTTGGAACCAGCCGGTCCCAATTCACCCCTCCACTTT. Translated: CASSLEPAGPNSPLHF.

There are many counts of this clonotype. V usage is TRBV20-1 and J usage is TRBJ2-5, with D perhaps TRBD2 (6 bases). Germline CDR1 is DFQATT and CDR2 is SNEGSKA (reference sequence). The CDR3 loop spans 15 amino acids. The V end lost 5 bases, the J end lost 3 bases, and 19 bases lay between the germline ends. Written as DNA, the CDR3 is TGCAGTGCTGGCCCCCCAGGCGGGGTAAAAGAGACCCAGTACTTC. Amino acid sequence: CSAGPPGGVKETQYF.

Ten or more counts support this clonotype. This chain uses TRBV20-1 with TRBJ1-5; 8 bases agree with TRBD1. The CDR3 has 19 amino acids. The V gene end was trimmed by 0 bases and the J gene end by 0 bases; junction bases not matched to a gene: 13. Germline CDR1 reads DFQATT; CDR2 reads SNEGSKA (reference sequence). The CDR3, as DNA: TGCAGTGCTAGAGATGAGGGGACAGGCGACCTATATAGCAATCAGCCCCAGCATTTT. Translation gives CSARDEGTGDLYSNQPQHF.

This clonotype occurred a few times. The DNA of the CDR3 is TGTGCCAGCAGCTTTCTTCGGGGGCGTGGGGCCAACGTCCTGACTTTC. This gives the protein CASSFLRGRGANVLTF. This chain joins TRBV11-1 and TRBJ2-6; D tentatively reads TRBD1 or TRBD2 (6 bases each). The CDR3 extends over 16 amino acids. V was shortened by 3 bases and J by 3 bases, with 12 bases between the two germline ends. CDR1 is SGHAT, CDR2 FQDESV, per germline (reference sequence).

This clonotype was recorded at least ten times. This chain connects TRBV12-3 or TRBV12-4 to TRBJ2-7; D unresolved. The CDR3 is 14 residues long. V gave up 1 base and J gave up 2 bases, with 9 bases separating them. The CDR3 nucleotides are TGTGCCAGCAGTTTAGAACCGCCCCCCTACGAGCAGTACTTC. It codes for CASSLEPPPYEQYF.

This clonotype was counted at least ten times. The chain recombines TRBV12-3 or TRBV12-4 with TRBJ2-7; TRBD1 matches at 8 bases. This CDR3 contains 14 residues. After removal of 6 bases from V and 9 bases from J, the junction contained 13 bases not matched to a gene. The DNA for the CDR3 is TGTGCCAGCAGGTCCGGGACAGGCCCACAGGGGCAGTACTTC. Its translation: CASRSGTGPQGQYF.

This clonotype has more than one count but fewer than ten. This chain joins TRBV30 and TRBJ2-1, with D uncertain. Germline assignment: CDR1 GTSNPN and CDR2 SVGIG (reference sequence). The CDR3 extends over 13 amino acids. The ends were cut back, 5 bases at V and 7 bases at J, with 15 bases in the middle. For the CDR3, the DNA is TGTGCCTGGGATGGGGTTGGTTGGAATGAGCAGTTCTTC. Residues: CAWDGVGWNEQFF.

Note on this clonotype: A much larger clonotype is one base distant, so this may be a read error. The chain joins TRBV5-5 to TRBJ2-3; a weak D match, TRBD1 (6 bases). Looked up from germline, CDR1 is SGHKS and CDR2 is YYEKEE (reference sequence). CDR3 length: 15 residues. V lost 6 bases to trimming and J lost 0 bases, with 14 bases between them. The CDR3 sequence: CASKPGGGSTDTQYF. In DNA form, the CDR3 reads TGTGCCAGCAAGCCTGGGGGCGGGAGCACAGATACGCAGTATTTT.

The chain recombines TRBV7-9 with TRBJ2-4, with TRBD1 as a possible D gene (5 bases). Germline V gives CDR1 SEHNR, CDR2 FQNEAQ (reference sequence). Trimming pared 3 bases from V and 0 bases from J, leaving 9 bases between. This CDR3 region has 15 residues. CDR3: CASSFAGIAKNIQYF. CDR3 coding DNA: TGTGCCAGCAGCTTTGCAGGGATAGCCAAAAACATTCAGTACTTC.

As concerns this clonotype: With a much larger clone just one base away, this may be a read error. The V gene is TRBV6-2 or TRBV6-3, the J gene TRBJ2-7, with D hard to call. V lost 8 bases and J 7 bases, leaving 12 bases between the germline ends. Germline V gene sequence: CDR1 MNHEY, CDR2 SVGEGT. CDR3 size: 11 residues. CDR3 bases: TGTGCCAGCTGTTGGAAGCATGAGCAGTACTTC. Protein product: CASCWKHEQYF.

In its sample, this clonotype was seen many times. V usage is TRBV5-1 and J usage is TRBJ1-1; 9 bases line up with TRBD1. V trimming: 4 bases; J trimming: 4 bases; junction bases outside the gene matches: 8. The CDR3 is 15 amino acids. Germline V lookup: CDR1 SGHRS, CDR2 YFSETQ. The CDR3 coding sequence is TGCGCCAGCAGCCCCAAGACAGGGGGATCCACTGAAGCTTTCTTT. This codes for CASSPKTGGSTEAFF. Full variable domain (rest looked up from reference TRBV5-1 and TRBJ1-1): KAGVTQTPRYLIKTRGQQVTLSCSPISGHRSVSWYQQTPGQGLQFLFEYFSETQRNKGNFPGRFSGRQFSNSRSEMNVSTLELGDSALYLCASSPKTGGSTEAFFGQGTRLTVV.

In its sample, this clonotype was seen many times. This sequence joins TRBV25-1 and TRBJ2-1, with D possibly TRBD2 on 6 matching bases. This CDR3 comprises 16 residues. V lost 8 bases, J lost 4 bases, and 21 bases lay in between. Germline V gene lookup returns CDR1 MGHDK and CDR2 SYGVNS. Written as DNA, the CDR3 is TGTGCCAGCTTTGATCCGGGACTTGTCGGGTACAATGAGCAGTTCTTC. It is translated as CASFDPGLVGYNEQFF.

This clonotype has ten or more counts. This chain joins TRBV19 and TRBJ2-2, with 10 bases aligning to TRBD2. V lost 5 bases to trimming and J lost 5 bases; unmatched junction nucleotides: 14. Germline values: CDR1 LNHDA, CDR2 SQIVND (reference sequence). The CDR3 is made up of 18 amino acids. CDR3 region: CASSLGLAETWGTGELFF. DNA of the CDR3: TGTGCCAGTAGTCTAGGACTAGCGGAAACCTGGGGAACCGGGGAGCTGTTTTTT.

This clonotype was observed once. Possible read error: a much larger clone is one base away. The J gene is TRBJ1-1, the V gene TRBV11-2, with 9 bases aligning to TRBD1. Germline V gene data show CDR1 as SGHAT and CDR2 as FQNNGV. CDR3 size: 16 residues. V lost 3 bases to trimming and J lost 6 bases; unmatched junction nucleotides: 11. This chain's CDR3 is CASSFGTGGLYAEAFF. In DNA, the CDR3 is TGTGCCAGCAGCTTTGGAACAGGGGGCTTATACGCTGAAGCTTTCTTT.

This clonotype has a count of ten or more. This rearrangement joins TRBV10-3 to TRBJ2-1, with TRBD1 matching over 9 bases. The germline V gene encodes CDR1 ENHRY and CDR2 SYGVKD. The CDR3 is 13 amino acids. V lost 10 bases and J lost 6; bases outside the gene matches: 7. The CDR3 region is CATRDRDFNEQFF. DNA of the CDR3: TGTGCCACCCGGGACAGGGATTTCAATGAGCAGTTCTTC.

This clonotype was picked up a small number of times. This may be a read error: a much more frequent sequence differs by one nucleotide. The chain recombines TRBV5-1 with TRBJ1-1; TRBD1 might be the D (5 bases). Trimming took 3 bases from V and 9 from J, leaving 18 bases between them. From germline, CDR1 is SGHRS and CDR2 YFSETQ. CDR3 length equals 14 residues. DNA of the CDR3: TGCGCCAGCAGCTACGACAGAGCCCTTATGCAAGCTTTCTTT. Translating it yields CASSYDRALMQAFF.

Points on this clonotype: Given a much more abundant clone one base away, this may be a read error. The chain employs TRBV19 and TRBJ2-1, with unresolved D. Germline CDR1 reads LNHDA; CDR2 reads SQIVND (reference sequence). The CDR3 covers 18 residues. CDR3 in amino acids: CASSMSLLGYGSYDEQFF. In DNA, the CDR3 is TGTGCCAGTAGTATGAGCCTGTTGGGGTATGGCTCCTACGATGAGCAGTTCTTC.

This clonotype has a handful of counts. Being one base from a much bigger clone, this may be a read error. The chain employs TRBV29-1 and TRBJ2-1; D not certain. Trimming cost V 6 bases and J 0 bases, with 15 bases left between them. The CDR3 is 15 residues long. Germline CDR1 is SQVTM and CDR2 is ANQGSEA. CDR3 residues: CSVVPVTSSYNEQFF. CDR3 DNA sequence: TGCAGCGTAGTACCCGTGACATCCTCCTACAATGAGCAGTTCTTC.

This clonotype was seen ten or more times. V gene TRBV12-3 or TRBV12-4 combines with J gene TRBJ2-1; D is perhaps TRBD1 or TRBD2 (6 bases each). V dropped 4 bases and J dropped 4 bases, with 14 bases sitting between them. CDR3 size: 15 residues. CDR3 amino acids: CASSSLGGQYNEQFF. The DNA of the CDR3 is TGTGCCAGCAGTTCCCTCGGGGGCCAGTACAATGAGCAGTTCTTC.

This clonotype was counted many times. V gene TRBV2 combines with J gene TRBJ2-3, with D maybe TRBD2 (6 bases). Germline lookup yields CDR1 SNHLY and CDR2 FYNNEI. The CDR3 spans 14 residues. Deletions cut 1 base from V and 6 bases from J, with 11 bases between. In nucleotides, the CDR3 is TGTGCCAGCAGTGAAGTGGCGGAGGGGGATACGCAGTATTTT. Translated, it gives CASSEVAEGDTQYF.

This clonotype appeared many times. The CDR3 is CASSKPGGSSYNEQFF. As DNA, the CDR3 is TGTGCCAGCAGCAAACCCGGCGGGAGCTCCTACAATGAGCAGTTCTTC. The chain is built from TRBV21-1 and TRBJ2-1; the table's D call of TRBD1 was not tested on the DNA. TRBV21-1 is a documented pseudogene. There are 16 residues in the CDR3.

This clonotype was seen ten or more times. The J gene is TRBJ2-1, the V gene TRBV7-9; D uncertain. The V gene's germline CDR1 is SEHNR and CDR2 FQNEAQ (reference sequence). Trimming shortened V by 5 bases and J by 6 bases, and 11 bases separated the two germline ends. The CDR3 is made up of 13 amino acids. In nucleotides, the CDR3 is TGTGCCAGCAGCCTCTCCGGATTCAATGAGCAGTTCTTC. This translates into CASSLSGFNEQFF.

This clonotype was observed a handful of times. This CDR3 is CATPQLVLIETQYF. As DNA, the CDR3 is TGCGCCACCCCCCAACTAGTCCTTATCGAGACCCAGTACTTC. The chain combines TRBV5-1 with TRBJ2-5; perhaps TRBD2 as D (5 bases). V lost 9 bases, J lost 5 bases, and 20 bases lay in between. Per the germline V gene, CDR1 is SGHRS and CDR2 is YFSETQ. This CDR3 spans 14 amino acids.